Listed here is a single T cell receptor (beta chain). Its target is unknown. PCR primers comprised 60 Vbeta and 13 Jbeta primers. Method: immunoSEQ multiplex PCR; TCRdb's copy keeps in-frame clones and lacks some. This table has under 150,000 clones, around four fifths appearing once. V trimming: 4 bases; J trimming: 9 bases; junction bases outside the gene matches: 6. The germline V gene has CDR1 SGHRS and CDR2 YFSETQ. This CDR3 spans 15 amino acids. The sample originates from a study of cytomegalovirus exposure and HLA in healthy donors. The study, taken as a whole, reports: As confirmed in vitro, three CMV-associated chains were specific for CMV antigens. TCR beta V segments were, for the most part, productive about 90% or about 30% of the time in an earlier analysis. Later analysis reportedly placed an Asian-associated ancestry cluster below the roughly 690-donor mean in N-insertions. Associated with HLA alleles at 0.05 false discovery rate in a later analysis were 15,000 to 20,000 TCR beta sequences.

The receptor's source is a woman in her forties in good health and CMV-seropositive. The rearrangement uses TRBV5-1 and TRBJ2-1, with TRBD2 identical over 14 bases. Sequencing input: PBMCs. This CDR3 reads CASSATSGGGGEQFF. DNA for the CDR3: TGCGCCAGCAGCGCGACTAGCGGGGGGGGAGGTGAGCAGTTCTTC.